A selection of T cell receptor beta chains follows, all from one sample in a study of STAT5B mutations in CD4+ large granular lymphocyte leukemia. The data were produced by immunoSEQ multiplex PCR, yet TCRdb's version contains in-frame clones alone and is incomplete. The sample has 22,000 or so clones, about 81% seen once. Sequenced input: CD4+ T cells from blood buffy coats. Every receptor here comes from a human donor in good health. Both conserved end residues are part of each CDR3. The order of the fields is clone size, V gene, J gene, D gene, CDR3 protein, CDR3 DNA. The D gene is left open where the match is weak. Size is omitted from some rows. Given values are once, few, many or a class for expanded clones.

clone size: -; V gene: TRBV11-2; J gene: TRBJ2-1; D gene: TRBD1; CDR3 protein: CASSLAGGSFSGQGQFF; CDR3 DNA: TGTGCCAGCAGCTTAGCAGGGGGCAGTTTCAGCGGCCAGGGGCAGTTCTTC
clone size: -; V gene: TRBV30; J gene: TRBJ1-3; D gene: -; CDR3 protein: CASVQWSTIYF; CDR3 DNA: TGTGCCTCCGTCCAGTGGAGCACCATATATTTT
clone size: -; V gene: TRBV10-1; J gene: TRBJ2-5; D gene: TRBD2; CDR3 protein: CASMYRGVRETQYF; CDR3 DNA: TGCGCCAGCATGTACCGGGGGGTCAGAGAGACCCAGTACTTC
clone size: -; V gene: TRBV2; J gene: TRBJ2-1; D gene: -; CDR3 protein: CATSEGWNEQFF; CDR3 DNA: TGTGCCACCTCGGAGGGTTGGAATGAGCAGTTCTTC
clone size: -; V gene: TRBV29-1; J gene: TRBJ2-3; D gene: TRBD2; CDR3 protein: CSALGTSGSTDTQYF; CDR3 DNA: TGCAGCGCCCTCGGGACTAGCGGTAGCACAGATACGCAGTATTTT
clone size: -; V gene: TRBV7-3; J gene: TRBJ1-3; D gene: -; CDR3 protein: CASSLTPGNTIYF; CDR3 DNA: TGTGCCAGCAGCTTAACCCCTGGAAACACCATATATTTT
clone size: -; V gene: TRBV5-1; J gene: TRBJ2-7; D gene: -; CDR3 protein: CASSRGSPTYEQYF; CDR3 DNA: TGCGCCAGCAGCCGGGGGTCCCCAACCTACGAGCAGTACTTC
clone size: -; V gene: TRBV19; J gene: TRBJ1-1; D gene: TRBD1; CDR3 protein: CASSTTDRGQNTEAFF; CDR3 DNA: TGTGCCAGTAGTACAACGGACAGGGGCCAGAACACTGAAGCTTTCTTT
clone size: -; V gene: TRBV28; J gene: TRBJ2-5; D gene: -; CDR3 protein: CASSTSFEQYF; CDR3 DNA: -
clone size: -; V gene: TRBV7-2; J gene: TRBJ1-3; D gene: -; CDR3 protein: CASSSLTGNTIYF; CDR3 DNA: TGTGCCAGCAGCAGCTTAACTGGAAACACCATATATTTT
clone size: -; V gene: TRBV4-1; J gene: TRBJ1-6; D gene: TRBD1; CDR3 protein: CASSQTPTTGNNSPLHF; CDR3 DNA: TGCGCCAGCAGCCAAACCCCCACGACAGGGAACAATTCACCCCTCCACTTT
clone size: -; V gene: TRBV7-6; J gene: TRBJ2-1; D gene: -; CDR3 protein: CASSLQVEGSEQFF; CDR3 DNA: TGTGCCAGCAGCTTACAGGTTGAGGGGAGTGAGCAGTTCTTC
clone size: -; V gene: TRBV5-1; J gene: TRBJ2-3; D gene: TRBD2; CDR3 protein: CASSFSGETDTQYF; CDR3 DNA: TGCGCCAGCAGCTTTAGCGGGGAGACAGATACGCAGTATTTT
clone size: few; V gene: TRBV28; J gene: TRBJ2-7; D gene: -; CDR3 protein: CASSLGSSYEQYF; CDR3 DNA: TGTGCCAGCAGTTTAGGGAGCTCCTACGAGCAGTACTTC
clone size: -; V gene: TRBV4-3; J gene: TRBJ2-6; D gene: -; CDR3 protein: CASSQEGVLRGANVLTF; CDR3 DNA: TGCGCCAGCAGCCAAGAGGGAGTCCTCCGGGGGGCCAACGTCCTGACTTTC
clone size: -; V gene: TRBV28; J gene: TRBJ2-4; D gene: -; CDR3 protein: CASSPPRSLGKNIQYF; CDR3 DNA: TGTGCCAGCAGTCCCCCCCGATCCCTGGGCAAAAACATTCAGTACTTC
clone size: -; V gene: TRBV11-2; J gene: TRBJ2-7; D gene: -; CDR3 protein: CASSLSPRSSYEQYF; CDR3 DNA: TGTGCCAGCAGCCTTAGCCCCAGGAGCTCCTACGAGCAGTACTTC
clone size: -; V gene: TRBV6-5; J gene: TRBJ2-3; D gene: -; CDR3 protein: CASSYLLRTPQYF; CDR3 DNA: TGTGCCAGCAGTTACCTTCTGAGGACTCCGCAGTATTTT
clone size: -; V gene: TRBV6-5; J gene: TRBJ1-3; D gene: -; CDR3 protein: CASSSLSSGNTIYF; CDR3 DNA: TGTGCCAGCAGTTCGCTTAGCTCTGGAAACACCATATATTTT
clone size: -; V gene: TRBV5-5; J gene: TRBJ1-1; D gene: -; CDR3 protein: CASSLVPGTGTEAFF; CDR3 DNA: TGTGCCAGCAGCTTGGTTCCAGGAACCGGCACTGAAGCTTTCTTT
clone size: -; V gene: TRBV6-5; J gene: TRBJ2-3; D gene: -; CDR3 protein: CASSYRRRADTQYF; CDR3 DNA: TGTGCCAGCAGTTACCGCCGACGGGCAGATACGCAGTATTTT
clone size: -; V gene: TRBV7-2; J gene: TRBJ2-2; D gene: -; CDR3 protein: CASSSQGLDTGELFF; CDR3 DNA: TGTGCCAGCAGCTCGCAGGGTCTAGACACCGGGGAGCTGTTTTTT
clone size: -; V gene: TRBV29-1; J gene: TRBJ2-7; D gene: TRBD2; CDR3 protein: CSVEDWGTSGTYEQYF; CDR3 DNA: TGCAGCGTTGAAGATTGGGGGACTAGCGGGACATACGAGCAGTACTTC
clone size: few; V gene: TRBV6-1; J gene: TRBJ1-4; D gene: TRBD1; CDR3 protein: CASSEALGTGVNEKLFF; CDR3 DNA: TGTGCCAGCAGTGAAGCGCTTGGGACAGGGGTTAATGAAAAACTGTTTTTT
clone size: -; V gene: TRBV4-3; J gene: TRBJ2-1; D gene: -; CDR3 protein: CASSQGPFVEQFF; CDR3 DNA: TGCGCCAGCAGCCAAGGTCCCTTTGTTGAGCAGTTCTTC
clone size: -; V gene: TRBV4-2; J gene: TRBJ2-7; D gene: -; CDR3 protein: CASSQGRSTYEQYF; CDR3 DNA: TGTGCCAGCAGCCAAGGGCGGTCAACCTACGAGCAGTACTTC
clone size: -; V gene: TRBV7-2; J gene: TRBJ2-7; D gene: -; CDR3 protein: CASSRELGREQYF; CDR3 DNA: TGTGCCAGCAGCAGAGAACTGGGGCGCGAGCAGTACTTC
clone size: -; V gene: TRBV5-4; J gene: TRBJ2-7; D gene: -; CDR3 protein: CASSLIQGHEQYF; CDR3 DNA: TGTGCCAGCAGCTTAATACAGGGCCACGAGCAGTACTTC
clone size: few; V gene: TRBV19; J gene: TRBJ1-2; D gene: TRBD1; CDR3 protein: CASRTGGAVGYGYTF; CDR3 DNA: TGTGCCAGCCGGACAGGGGGCGCGGTTGGCTATGGCTACACCTTC
clone size: -; V gene: TRBV28; J gene: TRBJ2-7; D gene: TRBD2; CDR3 protein: CASSLTRTRRYEQYF; CDR3 DNA: TGTGCCAGCAGTTTAACCAGGACTAGGCGCTACGAGCAGTACTTC
clone size: -; V gene: TRBV7-9; J gene: TRBJ2-7; D gene: -; CDR3 protein: CASSLEELAYEQYF; CDR3 DNA: TGTGCCAGCAGCTTAGAGGAGTTAGCCTACGAGCAGTACTTC
clone size: -; V gene: TRBV2; J gene: TRBJ1-5; D gene: -; CDR3 protein: CASSDYMENQPQHF; CDR3 DNA: TGTGCCAGCAGTGATTATATGGAGAATCAGCCCCAGCATTTT
clone size: -; V gene: TRBV28; J gene: TRBJ2-5; D gene: -; CDR3 protein: CASSGIARGETQYF; CDR3 DNA: TGTGCCTCATCTGGGATTGCACGCGGAGAGACCCAGTACTTC
clone size: -; V gene: TRBV18; J gene: TRBJ1-4; D gene: -; CDR3 protein: CASSLDSNEKLFF; CDR3 DNA: TGTGCCAGCTCACTCGACAGTAATGAAAAACTGTTTTTT
clone size: -; V gene: TRBV18; J gene: TRBJ2-3; D gene: TRBD2; CDR3 protein: CASSPPGLAGAGWYF; CDR3 DNA: TGTGCCAGCTCACCGCCCGGACTAGCGGGGGCCGGTTGGTATTTT
clone size: -; V gene: TRBV7-8; J gene: TRBJ2-5; D gene: -; CDR3 protein: CASITTVQETQYF; CDR3 DNA: TGTGCCAGCATCACTACCGTCCAAGAGACCCAGTACTTC
clone size: -; V gene: TRBV28; J gene: TRBJ2-7; D gene: TRBD2; CDR3 protein: CASSTVGGSYEQYF; CDR3 DNA: TGTGCCAGCTCTACGGTGGGGGGGTCCTACGAGCAGTACTTC
clone size: -; V gene: TRBV12-5; J gene: TRBJ2-2; D gene: TRBD2; CDR3 protein: CASGLGLTSGNTGELFF; CDR3 DNA: TGTGCTAGTGGTTTGGGTCTGACTAGCGGGAACACCGGGGAGCTGTTTTTT
clone size: -; V gene: TRBV7-9; J gene: TRBJ1-4; D gene: -; CDR3 protein: CASRLQGWVGEKLFF; CDR3 DNA: TGTGCCAGCAGGTTACAGGGTTGGGTCGGAGAAAAACTGTTTTTT
clone size: -; V gene: TRBV7-9; J gene: TRBJ2-3; D gene: -; CDR3 protein: CASSQSLAGTDTQYF; CDR3 DNA: TGTGCCAGCAGCCAAAGTCTAGCAGGAACAGATACGCAGTATTTT
clone size: -; V gene: TRBV5-6; J gene: TRBJ2-3; D gene: TRBD2; CDR3 protein: CASSSLVGRDGASTDTQYF; CDR3 DNA: TGTGCCAGCAGCTCCTTGGTGGGGAGGGACGGAGCTAGCACAGATACGCAGTATTTT
clone size: -; V gene: TRBV9; J gene: TRBJ2-2; D gene: TRBD1; CDR3 protein: CASSGRVTGSTGELFF; CDR3 DNA: TGTGCCAGCAGCGGCAGGGTGACAGGGAGTACCGGGGAGCTGTTTTTT
clone size: -; V gene: TRBV6-1; J gene: TRBJ1-2; D gene: TRBD1; CDR3 protein: CASFGTVNYGYTF; CDR3 DNA: TGTGCCAGCTTCGGGACAGTAAACTATGGCTACACCTTC
clone size: -; V gene: TRBV30; J gene: TRBJ2-4; D gene: TRBD2; CDR3 protein: CAWSVPGGGIQYF; CDR3 DNA: TGTGCCTGGAGTGTACCGGGCGGGGGCATTCAGTACTTC
clone size: -; V gene: TRBV4-3; J gene: TRBJ2-1; D gene: -; CDR3 protein: CASSQGQSSYNEQFF; CDR3 DNA: TGCGCCAGCAGCCAAGGACAGTCCTCCTACAATGAGCAGTTCTTC
clone size: few; V gene: TRBV11-2; J gene: TRBJ2-1; D gene: -; CDR3 protein: CASSLSYGGARNEQFF; CDR3 DNA: TGTGCCAGCAGCTTGAGTTATGGGGGGGCGCGGAATGAGCAGTTCTTC
clone size: once; V gene: TRBV6-6; J gene: TRBJ1-3; D gene: -; CDR3 protein: CASSFQVGNTIYF; CDR3 DNA: TGTGCCAGCAGTTTCCAGGTTGGAAACACCATATATTTT
clone size: few; V gene: TRBV6-5; J gene: TRBJ1-5; D gene: -; CDR3 protein: CASSTRTNQPQHF; CDR3 DNA: TGTGCCAGCAGTACTCGAACCAATCAGCCCCAGCATTTT
clone size: -; V gene: TRBV4-1; J gene: TRBJ1-3; D gene: -; CDR3 protein: CASSQGLPVSGNTIYF; CDR3 DNA: TGCGCCAGCAGCCAAGGTCTCCCAGTCTCTGGAAACACCATATATTTT
clone size: -; V gene: TRBV7-8; J gene: TRBJ2-7; D gene: TRBD2; CDR3 protein: CASSFRTSGITEQYF; CDR3 DNA: TGTGCCAGCAGCTTCCGAACTAGCGGCATTACGGAGCAGTACTTC
clone size: few; V gene: TRBV5-4; J gene: TRBJ2-7; D gene: -; CDR3 protein: CASSLSFGYEQYF; CDR3 DNA: TGTGCCAGCAGCTTATCATTCGGCTACGAGCAGTACTTC
clone size: -; V gene: TRBV5-1; J gene: TRBJ2-1; D gene: -; CDR3 protein: CASSDAGDPSYNEQFF; CDR3 DNA: TGCGCCAGCAGCGACGCAGGGGACCCATCCTACAATGAGCAGTTCTTC
clone size: -; V gene: TRBV5-1; J gene: TRBJ1-2; D gene: -; CDR3 protein: CASRTENYGYTF; CDR3 DNA: TGCGCCAGCAGAACCGAAAACTATGGCTACACCTTC
clone size: -; V gene: TRBV7-9; J gene: TRBJ2-3; D gene: -; CDR3 protein: CASSLVLGVRQYF; CDR3 DNA: TGTGCCAGCAGCTTAGTACTGGGAGTTAGGCAGTATTTT
clone size: -; V gene: TRBV4-1; J gene: TRBJ2-5; D gene: -; CDR3 protein: CASSQAGPPAQETQYF; CDR3 DNA: TGCGCCAGCAGCCAAGCGGGGCCGCCGGCCCAAGAGACCCAGTACTTC
clone size: -; V gene: TRBV6-5; J gene: TRBJ1-2; D gene: TRBD1; CDR3 protein: CATSRDRAYTF; CDR3 DNA: TGTGCCACCAGCCGGGACAGGGCCTACACCTTC
clone size: -; V gene: TRBV5-8; J gene: TRBJ1-3; D gene: -; CDR3 protein: CASSLAGNTIYF; CDR3 DNA: TGTGCCAGCAGCTTGGCGGGCAACACCATATATTTT
clone size: -; V gene: TRBV7-6; J gene: TRBJ2-4; D gene: TRBD1; CDR3 protein: CASSLKTGTGVNIQYF; CDR3 DNA: TGTGCCAGCAGCCTGAAAACCGGGACAGGGGTCAACATTCAGTACTTC
clone size: -; V gene: TRBV7-2; J gene: TRBJ2-7; D gene: TRBD2; CDR3 protein: CASSSRRAGGRDEQYF; CDR3 DNA: TGTGCCAGCAGCTCGCGAAGAGCGGGAGGGCGGGACGAGCAGTACTTC
clone size: few; V gene: TRBV4-2; J gene: TRBJ2-4; D gene: -; CDR3 protein: CASSQAGHRNIQYF; CDR3 DNA: TGTGCCAGCAGCCAGGCTGGGCATAGAAACATTCAGTACTTC